The clone carrying this T cell receptor (beta chain) was observed many times. Its antigen is currently unknown. Every patient underwent thyroid surgery untreated. Per the study methods: CDR3 differences across clinicopathological groups were used to build a distant-metastasis classifier for papillary thyroid cancer. TCRdb re-called the PCR reads with MiXCR. The V and J calls and clone size come from TCRdb's table, not from the authors' own analysis. Of tens of thousands of clones in the sample, 12% were seen once. Germline V lookup: CDR1 LGHNA, CDR2 YSLEER. CDR3 size: 16 residues. The germline V and J ends were trimmed by 3 bases and 1 base, with 15 bases remaining between them. This record belongs to a study of metastatic and nonmetastatic thyroid tumors. About the research overall: Blood and tumor or nodule tissue repertoires from malignant and benign thyroid patients were compared. General observations from the study: Compared with benign nodules, malignant thyroid tumors were reported to have significantly higher TCR beta diversity in both blood and tumor.

The chain combines TRBV4-3 with TRBJ1-2; the D gene is possibly TRBD1 (6 bases). The TCR comes from a male donor with papillary thyroid cancer or a benign thyroid nodule (not recorded which). Some clones in this sample may be carry-over from other donors' samples. Material: blood. The CDR3 protein is CASSHKQGADNYGYTF. CDR3 coding DNA: TGCGCCAGCAGCCATAAACAGGGTGCCGATAACTATGGCTACACCTTC.